What follows is one TCR beta chain and its context. Its antigen is unidentified. V lost 1 base to trimming and J lost 5 bases, with 9 bases between them. CDR1 SGHRS and CDR2 YFSETQ come from the germline V gene. The CDR3 consists of 13 residues. Repertoires were generated with immunoSEQ multiplex PCR, while TCRdb's copy carries only in-frame clones and drops some. This table has some 2.3 million clones, approximately 95% appearing once. These data belong to a study of shared clonotypes between healthy human individuals. Study-level results: There were few donors, and this limited the genetic and exposure-history diversity represented.

The chain recombines TRBV5-1 with TRBJ2-5; D is unclear. This receptor was taken from a man younger than 35 in good health. Some clones in this sample may be carry-over from other donors' samples. Specimen: naive CD4+ T cells from PBMCs. Indicated subset: CD45RA+ positively selected. This chain's CDR3 is CASSLNTGETQYF. The CDR3 nucleotides read TGCGCCAGCAGCTTGAATACCGGGGAGACCCAGTACTTC.